These T cell receptor beta chains were read from a single sample in a study of regulatory T cells in long-lasting Graves disease. MiXCR, applied by TCRdb to the multiplex PCR reads, yields one record per CDR3 protein. The repertoire holds under 500,000 distinct CDR3 sequences, with 15% to 20% as singletons. The sample also formed part of further work on T cells in Graves' hyperthyroidism and ophthalmopathy.

The starting material was peripheral blood mononuclear cells (PBMCs), obtained at new diagnosis, from a patient treated with antithyroid drugs. These TCRs come from a woman aged 25 to 39 with Graves disease. Each CDR3 is given without its conserved first and last residue. D genes are given only for firm matches.

d_call: -
j_call: TRBJ2-7
v_call: TRBV7-9
cdr3_aa: ASSLGWGYEQY

d_call: TRBD1
j_call: TRBJ1-5
v_call: TRBV18
cdr3_aa: ASSPWDRDSNQPQH

d_call: -
j_call: TRBJ2-7
v_call: TRBV18
cdr3_aa: ASSPPSRDEQY

d_call: TRBD1
j_call: TRBJ2-5
v_call: TRBV27
cdr3_aa: ASSQTWDSQETQY

d_call: -
j_call: TRBJ1-1
v_call: TRBV20-1
cdr3_aa: SASGRGAEAF

d_call: TRBD1
j_call: TRBJ2-4
v_call: TRBV28
cdr3_aa: ASSWTGRAKNIQY

d_call: -
j_call: TRBJ2-3
v_call: TRBV24-1
cdr3_aa: ATSGFYTDTQY

d_call: TRBD1
j_call: TRBJ2-3
v_call: TRBV12-3/TRBV12-4
cdr3_aa: ASSDREGGTDTQY

d_call: -
j_call: TRBJ1-1
v_call: TRBV19
cdr3_aa: ASSKVGGTLNTEAF

d_call: TRBD2
j_call: TRBJ2-3
v_call: TRBV19
cdr3_aa: ASRTGAGLTDTQY

d_call: TRBD2
j_call: TRBJ2-1
v_call: TRBV28
cdr3_aa: ASRRLAQAYNEQF

d_call: -
j_call: TRBJ2-2
v_call: TRBV9
cdr3_aa: ASTSTGANTGELF

d_call: -
j_call: TRBJ1-1
v_call: TRBV18
cdr3_aa: ASSPSDRMNTEAF

d_call: TRBD2
j_call: TRBJ2-3
v_call: TRBV11-2
cdr3_aa: ASSLGFSGRDTQY

d_call: -
j_call: TRBJ2-3
v_call: TRBV28
cdr3_aa: ASSPPVTDTQY

d_call: TRBD2
j_call: TRBJ2-2
v_call: TRBV6-5
cdr3_aa: ASSWREGRTGELF

d_call: -
j_call: TRBJ1-1
v_call: TRBV5-5
cdr3_aa: ASSFAGDTEAF